This entry concerns a single TCR beta chain. As yet, its antigen is unknown. These data belong to a study of cytomegalovirus exposure and HLA in healthy donors. Germline V gene data show CDR1 as MNHEY and CDR2 as SMNVEV (reference sequence). The CDR3 consists of 15 residues. V lost 9 bases and J lost 2; bases outside the gene matches: 9. The primer mix had 60 Vbeta and 13 Jbeta primers. The protocol was immunoSEQ multiplex PCR, while the TCRdb copy is restricted to in-frame clones and leaves out a portion. Counted here are roughly 120,000 clones, roughly 80% occurring once; the ten biggest clones make up approximately 0.22%. Healthy individuals who donated bone marrow served as the donors. Study results and limitations: The study recorded 160 or so TCR beta chains that were cytomegalovirus-associated.

This receptor was identified in a man in his forties or fifties in good health and CMV-seronegative. Sequenced material: PBMCs. The V and J genes are TRBV27 and TRBJ2-5, with 10 positions matching TRBD2. The CDR3, as DNA: TGTGCCAGTCGTCACGGACTAGCGGAACAAGAGACCCAGTACTTC. It codes for CASRHGLAEQETQYF.